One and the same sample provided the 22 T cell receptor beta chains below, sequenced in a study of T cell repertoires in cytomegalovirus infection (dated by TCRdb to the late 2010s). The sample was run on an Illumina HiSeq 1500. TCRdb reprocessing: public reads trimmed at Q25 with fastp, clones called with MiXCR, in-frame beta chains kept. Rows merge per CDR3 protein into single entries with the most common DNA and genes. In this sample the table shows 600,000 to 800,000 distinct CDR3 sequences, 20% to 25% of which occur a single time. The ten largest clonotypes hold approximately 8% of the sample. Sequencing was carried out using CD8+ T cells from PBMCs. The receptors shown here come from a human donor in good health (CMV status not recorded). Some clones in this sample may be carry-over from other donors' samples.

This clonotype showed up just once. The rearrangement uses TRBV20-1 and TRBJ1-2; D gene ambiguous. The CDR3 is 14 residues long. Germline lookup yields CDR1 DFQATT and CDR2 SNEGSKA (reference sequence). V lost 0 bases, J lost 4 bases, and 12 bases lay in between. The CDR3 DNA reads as TGCAGTGCTAGAGACACTATCAATCTCTATGGCTACACCTTC. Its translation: CSARDTINLYGYTF.

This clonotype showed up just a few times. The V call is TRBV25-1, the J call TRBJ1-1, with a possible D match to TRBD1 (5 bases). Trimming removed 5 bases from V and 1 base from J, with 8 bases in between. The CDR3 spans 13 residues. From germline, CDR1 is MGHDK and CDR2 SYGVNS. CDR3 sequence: CASSWTQNTEAFF. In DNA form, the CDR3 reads TGTGCCAGCAGTTGGACACAGAACACTGAAGCTTTCTTT. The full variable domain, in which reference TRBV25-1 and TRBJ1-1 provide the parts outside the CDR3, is EADIYQTPRYLVIGTGKKITLECSQTMGHDKMYWYQQDPGMELHLIHYSYGVNSTEKGDLSSESTVSRIRTEHFPLTLESARPSHTSQYLCASSWTQNTEAFFGQGTRLTVV.

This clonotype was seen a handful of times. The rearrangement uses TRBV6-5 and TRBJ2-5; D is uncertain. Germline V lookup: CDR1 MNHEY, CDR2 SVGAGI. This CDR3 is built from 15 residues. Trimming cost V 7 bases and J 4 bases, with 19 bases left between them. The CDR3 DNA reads TGTGCCAGCACCTCATTACAGATTTCTTTAGAGACCCAGTACTTC. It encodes CASTSLQISLETQYF.

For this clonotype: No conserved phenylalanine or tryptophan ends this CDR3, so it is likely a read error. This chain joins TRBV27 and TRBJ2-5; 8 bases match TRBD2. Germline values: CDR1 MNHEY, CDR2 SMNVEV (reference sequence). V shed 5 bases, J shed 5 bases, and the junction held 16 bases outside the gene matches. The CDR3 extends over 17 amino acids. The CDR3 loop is CASSPLQKAGEGETQYC. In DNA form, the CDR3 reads TGTGCCAGCAGTCCCCTGCAAAAAGCGGGAGAAGGGGAGACCCAGTACTGC.

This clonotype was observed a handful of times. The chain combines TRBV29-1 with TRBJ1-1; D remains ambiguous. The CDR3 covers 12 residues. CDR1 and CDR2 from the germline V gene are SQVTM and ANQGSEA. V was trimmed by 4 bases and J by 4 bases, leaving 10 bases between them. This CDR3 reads CSVVEERTEAFF. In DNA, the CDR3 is TGCAGCGTTGTCGAGGAGCGCACTGAAGCTTTCTTT.

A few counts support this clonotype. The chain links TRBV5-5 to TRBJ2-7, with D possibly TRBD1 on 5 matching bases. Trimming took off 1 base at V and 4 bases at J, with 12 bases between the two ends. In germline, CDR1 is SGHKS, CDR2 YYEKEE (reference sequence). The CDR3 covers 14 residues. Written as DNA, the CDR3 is TGTGCCAGCAGCTTGAGGGGTTTGAAATACGAGCAGTACTTC. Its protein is CASSLRGLKYEQYF.

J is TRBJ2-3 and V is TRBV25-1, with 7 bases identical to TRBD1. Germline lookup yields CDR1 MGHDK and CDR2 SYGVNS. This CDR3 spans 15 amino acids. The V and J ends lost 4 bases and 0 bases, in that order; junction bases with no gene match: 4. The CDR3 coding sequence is TGTGCCAGCAGTGCTGACAGGGAGAGCACAGATACGCAGTATTTT. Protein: CASSADRESTDTQYF.

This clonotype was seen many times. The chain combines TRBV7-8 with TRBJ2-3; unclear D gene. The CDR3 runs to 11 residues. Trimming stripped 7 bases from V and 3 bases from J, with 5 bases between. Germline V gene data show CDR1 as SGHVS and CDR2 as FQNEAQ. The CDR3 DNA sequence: TGTGCCAGCACAATAACAGATACGCAGTATTTT. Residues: CASTITDTQYF.

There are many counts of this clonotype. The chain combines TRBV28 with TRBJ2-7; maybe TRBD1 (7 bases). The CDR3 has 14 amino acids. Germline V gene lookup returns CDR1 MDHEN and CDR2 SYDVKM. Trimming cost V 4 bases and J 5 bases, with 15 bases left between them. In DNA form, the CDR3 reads TGTGCCAGCAGTTCCGCAGGGGGGTGGGACGAGCAGTACTTC. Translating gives CASSSAGGWDEQYF.

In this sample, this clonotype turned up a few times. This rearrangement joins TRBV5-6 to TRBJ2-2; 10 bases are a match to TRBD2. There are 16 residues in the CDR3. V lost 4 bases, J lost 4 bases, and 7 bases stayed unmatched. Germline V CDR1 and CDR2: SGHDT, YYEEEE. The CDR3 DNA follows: TGTGCCAGCAGCGGTTTCAGCGGGGGGGGCACCGGGGAGCTGTTTTTT. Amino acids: CASSGFSGGGTGELFF.

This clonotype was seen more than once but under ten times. Here the CDR3 reads CATKRDSGMNTEAFF. The CDR3 DNA sequence: TGTGCCACCAAGCGGGACTCGGGCATGAACACTGAAGCTTTCTTT. V is TRBV12-5 and J is TRBJ1-1, with TRBD1 as a possible D gene (5 bases). This CDR3 is built from 15 residues. Germline loops: CDR1 LGHNT, CDR2 FRNRAP.

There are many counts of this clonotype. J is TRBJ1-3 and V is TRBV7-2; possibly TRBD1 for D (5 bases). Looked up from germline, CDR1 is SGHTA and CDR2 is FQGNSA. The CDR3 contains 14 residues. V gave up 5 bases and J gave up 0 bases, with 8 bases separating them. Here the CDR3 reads CASSLQGSGNTIYF. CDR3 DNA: TGTGCCAGCAGCCTTCAGGGCTCTGGAAACACCATATATTTT.

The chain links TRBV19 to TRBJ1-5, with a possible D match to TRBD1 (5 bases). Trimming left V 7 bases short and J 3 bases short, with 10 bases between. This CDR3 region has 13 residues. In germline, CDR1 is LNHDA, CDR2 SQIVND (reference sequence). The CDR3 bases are TGTGCCAGTATGGCAGGGACCAATCAGCCCCAGCATTTT. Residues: CASMAGTNQPQHF.

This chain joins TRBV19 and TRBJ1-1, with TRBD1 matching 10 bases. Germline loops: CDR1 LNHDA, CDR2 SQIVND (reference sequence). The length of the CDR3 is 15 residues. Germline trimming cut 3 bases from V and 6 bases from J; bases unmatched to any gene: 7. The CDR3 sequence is CASSISGTGASEAFF. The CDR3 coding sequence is TGTGCCAGTAGTATTAGTGGGACAGGGGCGTCTGAAGCTTTCTTT.

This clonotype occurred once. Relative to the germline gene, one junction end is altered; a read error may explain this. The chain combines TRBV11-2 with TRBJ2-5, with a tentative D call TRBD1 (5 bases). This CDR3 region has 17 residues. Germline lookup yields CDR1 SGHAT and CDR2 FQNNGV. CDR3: CASRLDWGITLEETQYF. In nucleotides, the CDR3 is TGTGCCAGCAGATTAGATTGGGGCATAACATTGGAGGAGACCCAGTACTTC.

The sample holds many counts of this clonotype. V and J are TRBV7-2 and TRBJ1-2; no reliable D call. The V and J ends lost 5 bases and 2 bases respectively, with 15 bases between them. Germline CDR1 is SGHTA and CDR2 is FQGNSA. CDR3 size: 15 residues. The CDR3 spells CASSIVVAMNYGYTF. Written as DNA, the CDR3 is TGTGCCAGCAGCATAGTCGTGGCCATGAACTATGGCTACACCTTC.

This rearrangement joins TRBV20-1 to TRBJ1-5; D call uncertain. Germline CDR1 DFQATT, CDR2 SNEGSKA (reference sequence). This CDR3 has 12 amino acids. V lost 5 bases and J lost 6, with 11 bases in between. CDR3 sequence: CSAPSEGQPQHF. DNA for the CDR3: TGCAGTGCTCCGTCAGAGGGTCAGCCCCAGCATTTT.

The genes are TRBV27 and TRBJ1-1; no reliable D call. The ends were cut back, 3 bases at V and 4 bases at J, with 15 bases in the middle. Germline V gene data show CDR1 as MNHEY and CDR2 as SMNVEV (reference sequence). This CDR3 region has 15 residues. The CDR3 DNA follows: TGTGCCAGCAGTTTTGGGGTTCCGGGAGTCACTGAAGCTTTCTTT. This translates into CASSFGVPGVTEAFF.

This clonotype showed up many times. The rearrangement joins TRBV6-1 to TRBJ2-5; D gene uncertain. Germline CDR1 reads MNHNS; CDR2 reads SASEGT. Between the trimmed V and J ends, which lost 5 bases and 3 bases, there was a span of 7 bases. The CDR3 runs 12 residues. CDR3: CASSPLEETQYF. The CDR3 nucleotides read TGTGCCAGCAGTCCTCTTGAAGAGACCCAGTACTTC.

The CDR3 protein is CSARSWDVNTEAFF. CDR3 in DNA: TGCAGTGCTAGGTCTTGGGACGTGAACACTGAAGCTTTCTTT. The rearrangement uses TRBV20-1 and TRBJ1-1, with D possibly matching TRBD1 (5 bases). Trimming stripped 3 bases from V and 0 bases from J, with 11 bases between. This CDR3 region has 14 residues. Germline V lookup: CDR1 DFQATT, CDR2 SNEGSKA (reference sequence).

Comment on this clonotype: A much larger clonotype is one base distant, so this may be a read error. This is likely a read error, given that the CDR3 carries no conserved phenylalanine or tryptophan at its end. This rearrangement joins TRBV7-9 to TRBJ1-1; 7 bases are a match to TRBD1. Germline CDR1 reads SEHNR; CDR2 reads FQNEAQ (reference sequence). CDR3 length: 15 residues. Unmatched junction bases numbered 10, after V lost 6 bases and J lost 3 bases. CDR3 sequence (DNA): TGTGCCAGCAGGCCCGCAGGGGGGGGGTACACTGAAGCTTTCCTT. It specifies CASRPAGGGYTEAFL.

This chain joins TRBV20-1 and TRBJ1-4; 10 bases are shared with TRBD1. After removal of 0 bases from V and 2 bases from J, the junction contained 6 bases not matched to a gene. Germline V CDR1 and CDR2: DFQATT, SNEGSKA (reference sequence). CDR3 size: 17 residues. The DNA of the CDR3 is TGCAGTGCTAGAGATCTGACAGGGGGCGTTACTAATGAAAAACTGTTTTTT. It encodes CSARDLTGGVTNEKLFF.